This record concerns one TCR beta chain sequence. Antigen: not known. CDR3 length equals 15 residues. With 7 bases clipped from V and 4 bases from J, the junction kept 13 bases outside the gene matches. Germline lookup yields CDR1 SNHLY and CDR2 FYNNEI. TCRdb keeps only in-frame clones here, not all; method: immunoSEQ multiplex PCR. The sample contains about 1.9 million clones, around 95% of which appear only once. The data derive from a study of shared clonotypes between healthy human individuals. Findings and caveats of the study: Estimated richness values were generally larger in naive subsets than in memory subsets.

Only CD45RO-negative cells positively selected for CCR7 counted as naive CD8 cells, so terminally differentiated effector memory CD45RA+ cells were excluded. This receptor was taken from a man between 18 and 35 years old in good health. Some clones in this sample may be carry-over from other donors' samples. J is TRBJ2-7 and V is TRBV2, with 7 nucleotides matching TRBD2. The sequencing input was naive CD8+ T cells from PBMCs. The CDR3: CASTPSGEGPYEQYF. For the CDR3, the DNA is TGTGCCAGCACCCCCTCGGGGGAGGGCCCTTACGAGCAGTACTTC.